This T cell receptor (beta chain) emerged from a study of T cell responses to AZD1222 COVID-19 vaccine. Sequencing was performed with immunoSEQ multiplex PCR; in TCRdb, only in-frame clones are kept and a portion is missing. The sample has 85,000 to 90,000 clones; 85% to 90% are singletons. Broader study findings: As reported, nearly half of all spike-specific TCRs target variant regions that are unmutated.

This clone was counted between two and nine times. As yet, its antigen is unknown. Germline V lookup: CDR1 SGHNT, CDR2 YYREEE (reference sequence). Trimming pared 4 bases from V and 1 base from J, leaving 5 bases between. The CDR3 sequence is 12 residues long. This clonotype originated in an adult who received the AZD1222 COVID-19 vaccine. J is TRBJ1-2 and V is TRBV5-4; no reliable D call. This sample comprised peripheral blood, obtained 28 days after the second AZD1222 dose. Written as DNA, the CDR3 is TGTGCCAGCAGCCCCGATAACTATGGCTACACCTTC. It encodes CASSPDNYGYTF.